Listed below are T cell receptor beta chains from one sample, sequenced in a study of neurological immune-mediated disorders. TCRdb processed the 5' RACE reads anew with MiXCR; each CDR3 protein has one entry. The sample carries about 120,000 distinct CDR3 sequences, around 3% recorded once. The material sequenced was PBMCs. The receptors were gathered from a woman aged 25 to 39 with multiple sclerosis. Both conserved end residues are part of each CDR3. D genes are given only for firm matches. The size of a clone is reported for some rows only, either as once, few or many, or as a class for expanded clones.

TRBD2	16	TRBJ2-1	TRBV20-1	many	CSATSGRSNAYNEQFF	TGCAGTGCTACTAGCGGGAGGTCTAACGCCTACAATGAGCAGTTCTTC
.	15	TRBJ2-2	TRBV27	many	CASSTTSRGTGELFF	TGTGCCAGCAGTACTACTAGTCGGGGCACCGGGGAGCTGTTTTTT
TRBD2	16	TRBJ2-7	TRBV3-1	many	CASSQGSLAVSYEQYF	TGTGCCAGCAGCCAAGGGTCACTAGCGGTCTCCTACGAGCAGTACTTC
.	15	TRBJ2-3	TRBV7-8	many	CASSLGDSGPDTQYF	TGTGCCAGCAGCTTAGGAGACTCCGGGCCAGATACGCAGTATTTT
.	16	TRBJ2-5	TRBV20-1	many	CSASSRVSWYQETQYF	TGCAGTGCTAGTTCTAGGGTATCGTGGTACCAAGAGACCCAGTACTTC
TRBD1	13	TRBJ1-2	TRBV20-1	.	CSAGPGGNYGYTF	TGCAGTGCTGGCCCAGGGGGGAACTATGGCTACACCTTC
.	12	TRBJ2-7	TRBV20-1	few	CSARDSRDEQYF	TGCAGTGCTAGAGATAGCCGGGACGAGCAGTACTTC
.	13	TRBJ2-5	TRBV2	many	CASTGTGEETQYF	TGTGCCAGTACCGGGACGGGCGAGGAGACCCAGTACTTC
.	14	TRBJ2-1	TRBV5-1	many	CASSSRPDVYEQFF	TGCGCCAGCAGCTCCCGCCCGGACGTCTATGAGCAGTTCTTC
.	16	TRBJ2-1	TRBV5-1	many	CASSLAEGSGFNEQFF	TGCGCCAGCAGCTTGGCCGAAGGGTCAGGCTTCAATGAGCAGTTCTTC
TRBD2	15	TRBJ2-1	TRBV6-2/TRBV6-3	many	CASSYSRGRAHEQFF	TGTGCCAGCAGTTATTCTCGCGGGAGGGCCCATGAGCAGTTCTTC
TRBD1	14	TRBJ2-1	TRBV5-5	many	CASSLWDSDNEQFF	TGTGCCAGCAGCCTTTGGGACAGCGACAATGAGCAGTTCTTC
.	13	TRBJ2-7	TRBV5-6	many	CASSRPESYEQYF	TGTGCCAGCAGCCGACCCGAATCCTACGAGCAGTACTTC
.	12	TRBJ1-2	TRBV12-3/TRBV12-4	many	CASKTGGYGYTF	TGTGCCAGCAAGACCGGGGGCTATGGCTACACCTTC
.	16	TRBJ2-1	TRBV3-1	many	CASSQDLRGPRGEQFF	TGTGCCAGCAGCCAAGATCTTCGGGGGCCGAGGGGCGAGCAGTTCTTC
.	12	TRBJ2-7	TRBV7-2	many	CASSLSSYEQYF	TGTGCCAGCAGCTTATCAAGCTACGAGCAGTACTTC
TRBD1	14	TRBJ1-2	TRBV2	many	CASSESYGQDGYTF	TGTGCCAGCAGTGAGAGTTATGGACAGGATGGCTACACCTTC
.	15	TRBJ2-1	TRBV6-5	many	CASRGLSVAPNEQFF	TGTGCCAGCAGGGGCCTTAGCGTAGCCCCCAATGAGCAGTTCTTC